Listed here are 3 T cell receptor beta chains from one sample, sequenced in a study of molecular identifiers for immune sequencing clone quantification. A single record per CDR3 protein comes from TCRdb applying MiXCR to the PCR reads. Of hundreds of thousands of distinct CDR3 sequences listed, about 25% are singletons. Sequencing input: naive CD8+ T cells from blood, with Jurkat cell RNA spiked in. The subset denotes: FACS-sorted CD8+CD4-CCR7+CD45RA+ naive T cells. These receptors were obtained from a human donor in good health. Some libraries in this study had Jurkat cell RNA spiked in.

The sample holds a few counts of this clonotype. V and J are TRBV27 and TRBJ1-2; 7 positions agree with TRBD1. This CDR3 region has 16 residues. Per the germline V gene, CDR1 is MNHEY and CDR2 is SMNVEV (reference sequence). The V segment lost 5 bases and the J segment 8 bases; nucleotides outside the gene matches: 17. The chain's CDR3 is CASSLLGGQGEGGYTF. Here the CDR3 DNA reads TGTGCCAGCAGTCTACTAGGGGGCCAGGGTGAGGGCGGCTACACCTTC.

The sample holds many counts of this clonotype. V and J are TRBV6-2 or TRBV6-3 and TRBJ1-1, with D possibly TRBD1 on 6 matching bases. The germline V and J ends were trimmed by 6 bases and 1 base, with 9 bases remaining between them. The CDR3 is made up of 13 amino acids. Germline-derived CDR1 and CDR2 are MNHEY and SVGEGT. The CDR3 nucleotides are TGTGCCAGCAGGATGACAGGGAACACTGAAGCTTTCTTT. Translated, it gives CASRMTGNTEAFF.

The J gene is TRBJ2-2, the V gene TRBV20-1, with a tentative D call TRBD2 (5 bases). V gave up 0 bases and J gave up 6 bases, with 11 bases separating them. This CDR3 is 14 amino acids long. CDR1 is DFQATT, CDR2 SNEGSKA, per germline (reference sequence). The CDR3 reads CSARDLGEAGELFF. The DNA for the CDR3 is TGCAGTGCTAGAGATTTGGGAGAGGCCGGGGAGCTGTTTTTT.